This T cell receptor beta chain was recovered during a study of cytomegalovirus exposure and HLA in healthy donors. Study-wide results and caveats: In a later analysis, V- and J-gene trimming of beta chains associated with a DCLRE1C missense variant, replicated independently.

This clone was observed a single time. Its specificity is unknown. The PCR was carried out with 60 Vbeta primers and 13 Jbeta primers. Assay: immunoSEQ multiplex PCR; the TCRdb copy retains only in-frame clones and omits some. In the table there are 120,000 or so clones, around 72% of which are singletons. The CDR3 totals 13 residues. CDR1 and CDR2 (germline): SGHRS, YFSETQ. The junction had 3 bases not matched to a gene; V was cut back by 4 bases and J by 5 bases. The TCR comes from a man aged 25 to 40 in good health and CMV-seronegative. Sequencing was done on a sample of PBMCs. This rearrangement joins TRBV5-1 to TRBJ2-7; 10 bases map to TRBD1. CDR3 DNA: TGCGCCAGCAGCCGGGACAGGGGCCACGAGCAGTACTTC. Its translation is CASSRDRGHEQYF.